These T cell receptor beta chains were read from a single sample in a study of blood T cell repertoires in COVID-19. Data came from immunoSEQ multiplex PCR; TCRdb stores just in-frame clones and leaves some out. Of approximately 120,000 clones listed, about 80% are singletons. The material sequenced was peripheral blood. The receptor set was obtained from a human donor in a cohort sampled during active COVID-19. Each CDR3 is given with its conserved first and last residue. D genes are given only for firm matches. Not all rows give a size; the values are once, few, many and, for expanded clones, a class.

J	size	V	D	CDR3	DNA
TRBJ1-5	-	TRBV9	-	CASSVGSSNQPQHF	TGTGCCAGCAGCGTAGGCAGTAGCAATCAGCCCCAGCATTTT
TRBJ2-1	-	TRBV9	-	CASSPRPQGSYNEQFF	TGTGCCAGCAGCCCCCGCCCGCAGGGCTCCTACAATGAGCAGTTCTTC
TRBJ2-1	-	TRBV5-1	TRBD2	CASSLDSGGASEQFF	TGCGCCAGCAGCTTGGATAGCGGGGGGGCGAGTGAGCAGTTCTTC
TRBJ2-3	-	TRBV27	TRBD2	CASSLGTSVYF	TGTGCCAGCAGTCTCGGGACTAGCGTGTATTTT
TRBJ1-1	-	TRBV27	TRBD1	CASSLLGTGNVAEAFF	TGTGCCAGCAGTTTATTAGGGACAGGGAATGTAGCTGAAGCTTTCTTT
TRBJ2-2	-	TRBV19	-	CASSSGGVRSTGELFF	TGTGCCAGTAGTTCGGGGGGCGTAAGGAGCACCGGGGAGCTGTTTTTT
TRBJ2-7	few	TRBV25-1	-	CASSMAGSSYEQYF	TGTGCCAGCAGTATGGCAGGGTCTTCCTACGAGCAGTACTTC
TRBJ1-4	-	TRBV4-3	TRBD1	CASSPGDRDVEKLFF	TGCGCCAGCAGCCCAGGGGACAGGGACGTTGAAAAACTGTTTTTT
TRBJ2-7	once	TRBV12-3/TRBV12-4	-	CASSSGGYEQYF	TGTGCCAGCAGCTCAGGAGGGTACGAGCAGTACTTC
TRBJ2-1	-	TRBV11-3	TRBD1	CASSSEGTGGYNEQFF	TGTGCCAGCAGCTCCGAGGGGACAGGGGGCTACAATGAGCAGTTCTTC
TRBJ2-1	-	TRBV7-9	TRBD2	CASSLARLAGANYNEQFF	TGTGCCAGCAGCTTAGCAAGGCTAGCGGGGGCCAACTACAATGAGCAGTTCTTC
TRBJ1-1	-	TRBV6-5	-	CASSYSAGKNTEAFF	TGTGCCAGCAGTTACTCCGCAGGAAAGAACACTGAAGCTTTCTTT
TRBJ2-2	-	TRBV28	-	CASSSGSRGTGELFF	TGTGCCAGCAGCTCCGGGTCCCGGGGCACCGGGGAGCTGTTTTTT
TRBJ1-4	-	TRBV5-1	TRBD1	CASSLEGQSNEKLFF	TGCGCCAGCAGCTTGGAGGGACAGTCTAATGAAAAACTGTTTTTT
TRBJ2-3	-	TRBV7-2	-	CASSLGGGPSTDTQYF	TGTGCCAGCAGCTTAGGCGGCGGGCCTAGCACAGATACGCAGTATTTT
TRBJ1-1	-	TRBV2	-	CASSVGRWAEAFF	TGTGCCAGCAGTGTGGGGAGGTGGGCTGAAGCTTTCTTT
TRBJ2-1	-	TRBV5-5	-	CASSLLLEQFF	TGTGCCAGCAGCTTGCTTCTAGAGCAGTTCTTC
TRBJ1-1	few	TRBV7-9	TRBD1	CASSWGQANTEAFF	TGTGCCAGCAGCTGGGGACAGGCCAACACTGAAGCTTTCTTT
TRBJ1-2	-	TRBV28	-	CASSSTRGGGYTF	TGTGCCAGCAGTTCGACCAGGGGTGGTGGCTACACCTTC
TRBJ1-4	few	TRBV6-5	-	CASVGGGASNEKLFF	TGTGCCAGCGTCGGCGGCGGAGCATCTAATGAAAAACTGTTTTTT
TRBJ2-1	-	TRBV7-2	-	CASSSLRGFDEQFF	TGTGCCAGCAGCTCTCTGCGGGGTTTCGATGAGCAGTTCTTC
TRBJ2-7	once	TRBV3-1/TRBV3-2	TRBD2	CASSQDLAGAYEQYF	TGTGCCAGCAGCCAAGATTTAGCGGGGGCCTACGAGCAGTACTTC
TRBJ2-5	-	TRBV3-1/TRBV3-2	-	CASSQDPEDEEETQYF	TGTGCCAGCAGCCAAGACCCCGAGGATGAAGAAGAGACCCAGTACTTC
TRBJ2-7	-	TRBV11-2	-	CASSLVAEQYF	TGTGCCAGCAGCTTAGTGGCCGAGCAGTACTTC
TRBJ2-3	-	TRBV7-9	TRBD2	CASSSRTSGGPSTDTQYF	TGTGCCAGCAGCTCCCGGACTAGCGGGGGGCCTAGCACAGATACGCAGTATTTT
TRBJ2-3	many	TRBV7-9	-	CASSLGQTSTDTQYF	TGTGCCAGCAGCTTAGGACAGACTAGCACAGATACGCAGTATTTT
TRBJ2-5	once	TRBV28	TRBD2	CASSSGLAGRETQYF	TGTGCCAGCAGTTCCGGACTAGCGGGGAGAGAGACCCAGTACTTC
TRBJ2-1	-	TRBV11-2	TRBD1	CASSSRAGTGQYNEQFF	TGTGCCAGCAGCTCAAGAGCCGGGACAGGACAATACAATGAGCAGTTCTTC
TRBJ2-1	-	TRBV7-2	TRBD1	CASRETGVSDEQFF	TGTGCCAGCAGGGAGACAGGGGTTAGCGATGAGCAGTTCTTC
TRBJ1-1	many	TRBV7-2	-	CASSLGGDTEAFF	TGTGCCAGCAGCTTAGGGGGAGACACTGAAGCTTTCTTT
TRBJ1-3	-	TRBV9	-	CASSVATGFSGNTIYF	TGTGCCAGCAGCGTAGCCACAGGGTTCTCTGGAAACACCATATATTTT
TRBJ2-1	many	TRBV10-3	TRBD2	CAISASSGGVSNEQFF	TGTGCCATCAGTGCTTCTAGCGGGGGGGTGTCCAATGAGCAGTTCTTC
TRBJ1-1	-	TRBV20-1	-	CRGRGTEAFF	TGCAGGGGGCGGGGGACTGAAGCTTTCTTT
TRBJ1-2	-	TRBV3-1/TRBV3-2	TRBD1	CASSQVPGTGGSYGYTF	TGTGCCAGCAGCCAAGTCCCTGGGACAGGGGGATCCTATGGCTACACCTTC
TRBJ1-2	-	TRBV4-1	-	CASSQARTPNYGYTF	TGCGCCAGCAGCCAAGCTAGGACACCAAACTATGGCTACACCTTC
TRBJ2-7	few	TRBV18	-	CASSPGGETYEQYF	TGTGCCAGCTCACCTGGCGGGGAAACCTACGAGCAGTACTTC
TRBJ2-7	-	TRBV28	TRBD2	CASRRLAEGYEQYF	TGTGCCAGCAGAAGACTAGCGGAGGGCTACGAGCAGTACTTC
TRBJ1-1	-	TRBV27	-	CASSLRGRTEAFF	TGTGCCAGCAGTTTAAGGGGCCGAACTGAAGCTTTCTTT
TRBJ1-1	-	TRBV6-5	TRBD1	CASRPGQGMGTEAFF	TGTGCCAGCAGACCGGGACAGGGTATGGGTACTGAAGCTTTCTTT
TRBJ1-2	-	TRBV19	TRBD1	CASSPDRGVIGYTF	TGTGCCAGTAGCCCGGACAGGGGGGTTATCGGCTACACCTTC
TRBJ1-1	-	TRBV5-1	TRBD1	CASSLWGQGSAEAFF	TGCGCCAGCAGCTTGTGGGGACAGGGAAGCGCTGAAGCTTTCTTT
TRBJ2-2	-	TRBV12-3/TRBV12-4	-	CASSSWNTGELFF	TGTGCCAGCAGTTCTTGGAACACCGGGGAGCTGTTTTTT
TRBJ2-3	-	TRBV6-6	TRBD1	CASSYYGTAADTQYF	TGTGCCAGCAGTTACTACGGGACAGCCGCAGATACGCAGTATTTT
TRBJ1-1	few	TRBV20-1	-	CSALGAEAFF	TGCAGTGCCCTCGGAGCTGAAGCTTTCTTT
TRBJ2-7	-	TRBV29-1	-	CSVEVPGRLHEQYF	TGCAGCGTTGAAGTTCCCGGGCGACTACACGAGCAGTACTTC
TRBJ2-3	-	TRBV18	TRBD2	CASSRDYNTQYF	TGTGCCAGCTCCCGGGACTATAATACGCAGTATTTT
TRBJ2-5	-	TRBV5-1	TRBD2	CASSLAGGLVETQYF	TGCGCCAGCAGCCTAGCGGGGGGGCTCGTAGAGACCCAGTACTTC
TRBJ1-2	-	TRBV11-2	-	CASSLDRNYGYTF	TGTGCCAGCAGCTTAGACAGGAACTATGGCTACACCTTC
TRBJ1-2	-	TRBV3-1/TRBV3-2	-	CANERGLIYGYTF	TGTGCCAACGAAAGAGGACTGATCTATGGCTACACCTTC
TRBJ2-7	-	TRBV28	-	CASSFPTLTGNSYEQYF	TGTGCCAGCAGTTTTCCCACCCTGACAGGTAACTCCTACGAGCAGTACTTC
TRBJ1-1	-	TRBV4-2	-	CASSQDGVGEAFF	TGTGCCAGCAGCCAAGATGGGGTTGGGGAGGCTTTCTTT
TRBJ1-1	-	TRBV5-4	TRBD1	CASSLGVTGAENTEAFF	TGTGCCAGCAGCTTGGGTGTTACAGGGGCGGAAAACACTGAAGCTTTCTTT